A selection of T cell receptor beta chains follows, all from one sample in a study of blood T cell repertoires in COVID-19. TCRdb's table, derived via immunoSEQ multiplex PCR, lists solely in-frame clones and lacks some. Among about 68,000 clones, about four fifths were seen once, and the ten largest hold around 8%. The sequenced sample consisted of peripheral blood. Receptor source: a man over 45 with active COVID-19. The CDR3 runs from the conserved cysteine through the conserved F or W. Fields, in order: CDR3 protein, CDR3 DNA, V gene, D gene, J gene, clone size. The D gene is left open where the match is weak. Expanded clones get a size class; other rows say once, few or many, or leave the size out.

CDR3: CASSFDRNTEAFF
DNA: TGTGCCAGCAGCTTTGACAGGAACACTGAAGCTTTCTTT
V: TRBV5-4
D: -
J: TRBJ1-1
size: few

CDR3: CASSPPGRVPSSYEQYF
DNA: TGCGCCAGCAGTCCCCCGGGGAGAGTCCCGAGCTCCTACGAGCAGTACTTC
V: TRBV23-1
D: -
J: TRBJ2-7
size: -

CDR3: CAWSPRRGETQYF
DNA: TGTGCCTGGAGTCCCCGGAGAGGAGAGACCCAGTACTTC
V: TRBV30
D: -
J: TRBJ2-5
size: -

CDR3: CASSQDGTGTSGQETQYF
DNA: TGTGCCAGCAGCCAAGATGGGACCGGGACTAGCGGGCAAGAGACCCAGTACTTC
V: TRBV4-2
D: TRBD2
J: TRBJ2-5
size: -

CDR3: CATSRDAGYPNEKLFF
DNA: TGTGCCACCAGCAGAGATGCGGGGTACCCTAATGAAAAACTGTTTTTT
V: TRBV15
D: -
J: TRBJ1-4
size: once

CDR3: CASAQDRGFGYTF
DNA: TGTGCCAGCGCACAGGACAGGGGATTTGGCTACACCTTC
V: TRBV27
D: TRBD1
J: TRBJ1-2
size: -

CDR3: CATSDSGTEAGRQYF
DNA: TGTGCCACCAGTGACTCCGGGACAGAGGCGGGACGGCAGTACTTC
V: TRBV24-1
D: -
J: TRBJ2-4
size: -

CDR3: CASSPPRWRAGELFF
DNA: TGTGCCAGCAGCCCGCCCCGGTGGAGGGCCGGGGAGCTGTTTTTT
V: TRBV4-2
D: -
J: TRBJ2-2
size: once

CDR3: CASSIETSGLETQYF
DNA: TGTGCCAGTAGTATTGAAACGTCGGGTCTAGAGACCCAGTACTTC
V: TRBV19
D: -
J: TRBJ2-5
size: -

CDR3: CASTVVAGYEQYF
DNA: TGTGCCAGCACTGTGGTAGCGGGGTACGAGCAGTACTTC
V: TRBV6-5
D: TRBD2
J: TRBJ2-7
size: -

CDR3: CASSLQGGTQYF
DNA: TGTGCCAGCAGCTTACAGGGGGGGACCCAGTACTTC
V: TRBV11-3
D: -
J: TRBJ2-5
size: -

CDR3: CASSHMGGEGGYTF
DNA: TGTGCCAGCAGCCACATGGGCGGGGAGGGTGGCTACACCTTC
V: TRBV6-6
D: -
J: TRBJ1-2
size: -

CDR3: CASSPIDPSTGVQYF
DNA: TGTGCCAGCAGTCCCATCGACCCATCTACGGGGGTGCAGTACTTC
V: TRBV7-2
D: -
J: TRBJ2-7
size: -

CDR3: CASSQSPTANYGYTF
DNA: TGCGCCAGCAGCCAATCCCCAACGGCTAACTATGGCTACACCTTC
V: TRBV4-1
D: -
J: TRBJ1-2
size: -

CDR3: CASSATDRSSGNTIYF
DNA: TGTGCCAGCTCAGCCACGGACAGGAGCTCTGGAAACACCATATATTTT
V: TRBV18
D: TRBD1
J: TRBJ1-3
size: once

CDR3: CASRDRGDTQYF
DNA: TGTGCCAGCAGGGACAGAGGAGATACGCAGTATTTT
V: TRBV2
D: -
J: TRBJ2-3
size: -

CDR3: CASSQPPGQGYEQYF
DNA: TGTGCCAGCAGCCAACCTCCGGGACAGGGGTACGAGCAGTACTTC
V: TRBV6-6
D: TRBD1
J: TRBJ2-7
size: -

CDR3: CAWSRGLAGGIDTQYF
DNA: TGTGCCTGGAGTCGAGGTCTAGCGGGGGGAATAGATACGCAGTATTTT
V: TRBV30
D: TRBD2
J: TRBJ2-3
size: once

CDR3: CASSSQGGNAYNEQFF
DNA: TGTGCCAGCAGTTCGCAAGGAGGGAACGCCTACAATGAGCAGTTCTTC
V: TRBV6-5
D: -
J: TRBJ2-1
size: -

CDR3: CASSLVRGGKAGTGELFF
DNA: TGTGCCAGCAGCTTAGTACGTGGGGGAAAGGCGGGAACCGGGGAGCTGTTTTTT
V: TRBV7-6
D: -
J: TRBJ2-2
size: once

CDR3: CASSEGTSGDNEQFF
DNA: TGTGCCAGCAGTGAAGGGACTAGCGGAGACAATGAGCAGTTCTTC
V: TRBV6-1
D: TRBD2
J: TRBJ2-1
size: -

CDR3: CASSVPPSAGAYEQYF
DNA: TGTGCCAGCAGTGTGCCCCCCAGTGCCGGGGCCTACGAGCAGTACTTC
V: TRBV6-1
D: -
J: TRBJ2-7
size: -

CDR3: CASSRSPITPQHF
DNA: TGTGCCAGCAGCCGGAGCCCTATCACCCCCCAGCATTTT
V: TRBV7-2
D: -
J: TRBJ1-5
size: -

CDR3: CASSILPPASGDTGELFF
DNA: TGTGCCAGTAGTATCCTCCCACCGGCTAGCGGGGACACCGGGGAGCTGTTTTTT
V: TRBV19
D: TRBD2
J: TRBJ2-2
size: -

CDR3: CTSSQDGLQPQHF
DNA: TGCACCAGCAGCCAAGATGGCCTCCAGCCCCAGCATTTT
V: TRBV1
D: -
J: TRBJ1-5
size: -

CDR3: CASRLTSNTEAFF
DNA: TGTGCCAGCAGGTTGACAAGCAACACTGAAGCTTTCTTT
V: TRBV3-1/TRBV3-2
D: -
J: TRBJ1-1
size: -

CDR3: CASDFSYNSPLHF
DNA: TGTGCCAGCGACTTCTCCTATAATTCACCCCTCCACTTT
V: TRBV2
D: -
J: TRBJ1-6
size: -

CDR3: CASSFWGHEASTDTQYF
DNA: TGTGCCAGCAGCTTCTGGGGACACGAAGCTAGCACAGATACGCAGTATTTT
V: TRBV5-8
D: -
J: TRBJ2-3
size: -

CDR3: CASSRQGAREKLFF
DNA: TGTGCCAGCAGCCGACAGGGGGCTAGGGAAAAACTGTTTTTT
V: TRBV6-6
D: TRBD1
J: TRBJ1-4
size: -

CDR3: CAWSVGRGSPLHF
DNA: TGTGCCTGGAGTGTAGGCAGAGGTTCACCCCTCCACTTT
V: TRBV30
D: -
J: TRBJ1-6
size: few

CDR3: CASSTYRGRGQETQYF
DNA: TGTGCCAGCAGCACGTACAGGGGGCGCGGCCAAGAGACCCAGTACTTC
V: TRBV7-9
D: TRBD1
J: TRBJ2-5
size: -

CDR3: CASTGVSYNEQFF
DNA: TGCGCCAGCACGGGGGTCTCCTACAATGAGCAGTTCTTC
V: TRBV5-1
D: -
J: TRBJ2-1
size: -

CDR3: CASSLESTNYGYTF
DNA: TGTGCCAGCTCACTCGAGAGTACTAACTATGGCTACACCTTC
V: TRBV18
D: -
J: TRBJ1-2
size: -

CDR3: CASTDLLQETQYF
DNA: TGTGCCAGCACCGATCTACTTCAAGAGACCCAGTACTTC
V: TRBV11-2
D: -
J: TRBJ2-5
size: -

CDR3: CASSTQGAGELFF
DNA: TGCGCCAGCAGCACACAGGGTGCCGGGGAGCTGTTTTTT
V: TRBV5-1
D: -
J: TRBJ2-2
size: -